These 9 T cell receptor beta chains came from one sample sequenced in a study of cytomegalovirus exposure and HLA in healthy donors. Both 60 Vbeta primers and 13 Jbeta primers went into the PCR. Clones were sequenced by immunoSEQ multiplex PCR, and TCRdb holds only the in-frame ones, with some missing. This sample has 100,000 to 150,000 clones, with approximately 8.7% found just once. Sequencing was done on a sample of PBMCs. The receptors stem from a man aged 35-49 years in good health and CMV-seronegative.

This clone was counted once. This sequence joins TRBV18 and TRBJ2-1; possibly TRBD2 for D (6 bases). The CDR3 covers 17 residues. V lost 0 bases and J 1 base, leaving 13 bases between the germline ends. The germline V gene encodes CDR1 KGHSH and CDR2 LQKENI. CDR3 residues: CASSPPIREASYNEQFF. The CDR3 nucleotides read TGTGCCAGCTCACCACCGATCAGGGAGGCATCCTACAATGAGCAGTTCTTC.

The chain employs TRBV7-9 and TRBJ2-7, with TRBD2 matching 7 bases. Germline loops: CDR1 SEHNR, CDR2 FQNEAQ (reference sequence). This CDR3 is built from 14 residues. V shed 4 bases, J shed 5 bases, and the junction held 8 bases outside the gene matches. The CDR3 loop is CASSSLWGGDEQYF. The CDR3 region has the DNA TGTGCCAGCAGCTCCCTTTGGGGAGGGGACGAGCAGTACTTC. Filled out from reference TRBV7-9 and TRBJ2-7, the complete variable domain reads DTGVSQNPRHKITKRGQNVTFRCDPISEHNRLYWYRQTLGQGPEFLTYFQNEAQLEKSRLLSDRFSAERPKGSFSTLEIQRTEQGDSAMYLCASSSLWGGDEQYFGPGTRLTVT.

This clone has just a few counts. The rearrangement joins TRBV27 to TRBJ2-1, with D possibly matching TRBD2 (6 bases). CDR3 size: 16 residues. Germline V CDR1 and CDR2: MNHEY, SMNVEV (reference sequence). V lost 4 bases and J lost 9, with 22 bases in between. CDR3 protein: CASSSPRAGASIEQFF. CDR3 DNA sequence: TGTGCCAGCAGTTCCCCGCGAGCGGGCGCTTCAATTGAGCAGTTCTTC.

In its sample, this clone was seen a few times. V usage is TRBV2 and J usage is TRBJ2-1, with 8 bases lining up with TRBD2. CDR3 length: 14 amino acids. Germline V gene sequence: CDR1 SNHLY, CDR2 FYNNEI. Trimming took 4 bases from V and 2 from J; bases not matched to a gene: 1. Here the CDR3 reads CASSAGGPYNEQFF. DNA for the CDR3: TGTGCCAGCAGTGCGGGGGGGCCCTACAATGAGCAGTTCTTC.

This clone has more than one count but fewer than ten. J is TRBJ2-2 and V is TRBV27; possibly TRBD2 for D (5 bases). From germline, CDR1 is MNHEY and CDR2 SMNVEV (reference sequence). This CDR3 is built from 16 residues. Trimming removed 6 bases from V and 3 bases from J, with 17 bases in between. This CDR3 reads CASRKFGFGDTGELFF. The CDR3 nucleotides read TGTGCCAGCAGAAAATTCGGATTCGGGGACACCGGGGAGCTGTTTTTT.

The rearrangement uses TRBV19 and TRBJ2-5, with TRBD2 matching over 14 bases. From germline, CDR1 is LNHDA and CDR2 SQIVND (reference sequence). Unmatched junction bases numbered 5, after V lost 3 bases and J lost 2 bases. The CDR3 runs 17 residues. CDR3 DNA sequence: TGTGCCAGTAGTATCCGGACTAGCGGGGGGAAACAAGAGACCCAGTACTTC. Its translation: CASSIRTSGGKQETQYF.

V usage is TRBV11-2 and J usage is TRBJ1-1; D unresolved. Germline loops: CDR1 SGHAT, CDR2 FQNNGV. Trimming removed 5 bases at V and 6 bases at J, with 16 bases between. The CDR3 covers 14 residues. The CDR3 here is CASSRLSGSPEAFF. In DNA form, the CDR3 reads TGTGCCAGCAGCCGACTATCGGGGTCCCCTGAAGCTTTCTTT.

CDR3 protein: CASRYFSGGYGYTF. DNA for the CDR3: TGTGCCAGCAGATACTTCTCCGGGGGCTATGGCTACACCTTC. This rearrangement joins TRBV5-4 to TRBJ1-2; a weak D match, TRBD1 (5 bases). Deletions cut 5 bases from V and 4 bases from J, with 15 bases between. There are 14 residues in the CDR3. Looked up from germline, CDR1 is SGHNT and CDR2 is YYREEE (reference sequence).

The gene calls are TRBV27 and TRBJ1-5; 11 positions match TRBD1. Germline V lookup: CDR1 MNHEY, CDR2 SMNVEV (reference sequence). Germline trimming cut 5 bases from V and 7 bases from J; bases unmatched to any gene: 7. This CDR3 has 15 residues. CDR3 sequence (DNA): TGTGCCAGCAGTACGGCCGGGACAGGGGGACAGCCCCAGCATTTT. Translating gives CASSTAGTGGQPQHF.